This T cell receptor beta chain was sequenced in a study of control samples from healthy donors and cancer patients. The CDR3 is 14 amino acids. V shed 10 bases and J shed 8 bases, with 18 bases lying between them. CDR1 and CDR2 (germline): SEHNR, FQNEAQ (reference sequence). Libraries were prepared by immunoSEQ multiplex PCR; TCRdb keeps only in-frame clonotypes and omits some of them. The profile shows under 100,000 clones, about 92% of them singletons. The source of this sequence is a woman aged 30 to 39 in good health. Sequencing was done on a sample of blood. The chain couples TRBV7-9 to TRBJ1-6, with a tentative D call TRBD1 (5 bases). The DNA of the CDR3 is TGTGCCACTCCCGGCGGATTAGGGGATTCACCCCTCCACTTT. Amino acids: CATPGGLGDSPLHF.